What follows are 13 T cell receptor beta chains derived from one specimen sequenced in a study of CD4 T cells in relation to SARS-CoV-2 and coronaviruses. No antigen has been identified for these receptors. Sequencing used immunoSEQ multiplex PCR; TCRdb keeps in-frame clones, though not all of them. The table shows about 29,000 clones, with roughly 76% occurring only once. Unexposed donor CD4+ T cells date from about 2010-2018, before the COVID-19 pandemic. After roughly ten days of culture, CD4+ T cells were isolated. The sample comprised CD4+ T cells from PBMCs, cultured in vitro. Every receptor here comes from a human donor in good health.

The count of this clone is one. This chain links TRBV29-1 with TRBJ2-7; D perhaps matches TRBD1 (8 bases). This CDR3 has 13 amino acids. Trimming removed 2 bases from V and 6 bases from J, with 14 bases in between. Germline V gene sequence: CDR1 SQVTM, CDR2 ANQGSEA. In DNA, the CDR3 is TGCAGCGTTGAAAGGCGGGGGACAGGCGAGCAGTACTTC. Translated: CSVERRGTGEQYF.

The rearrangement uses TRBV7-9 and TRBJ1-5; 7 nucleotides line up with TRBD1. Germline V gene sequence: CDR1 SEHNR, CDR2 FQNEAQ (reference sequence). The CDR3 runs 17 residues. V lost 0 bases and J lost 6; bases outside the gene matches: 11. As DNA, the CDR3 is TGTGCCAGCAGCTTAGCGACCGGACAGGAAGGCGGTCAGCCCCAGCATTTT. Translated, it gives CASSLATGQEGGQPQHF.

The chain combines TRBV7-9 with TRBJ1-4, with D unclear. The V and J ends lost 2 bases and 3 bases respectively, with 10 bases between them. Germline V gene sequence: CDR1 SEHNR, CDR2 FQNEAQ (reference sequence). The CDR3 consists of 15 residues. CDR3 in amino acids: CASSLIGESNEKLFF. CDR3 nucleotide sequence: TGTGCCAGCAGCTTAATTGGGGAGTCTAATGAAAAACTGTTTTTT.

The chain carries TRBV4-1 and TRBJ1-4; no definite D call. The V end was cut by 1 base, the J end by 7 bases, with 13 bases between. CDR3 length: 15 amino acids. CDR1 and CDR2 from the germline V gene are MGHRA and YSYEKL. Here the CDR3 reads CASSQVTQRGEKLFF. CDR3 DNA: TGCGCCAGCAGCCAAGTTACACAACGTGGTGAAAAACTGTTTTTT.

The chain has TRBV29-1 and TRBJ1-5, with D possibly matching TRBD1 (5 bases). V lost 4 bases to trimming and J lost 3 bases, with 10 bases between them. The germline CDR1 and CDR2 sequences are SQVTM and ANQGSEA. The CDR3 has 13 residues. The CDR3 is CSVAVQVNQPQHF. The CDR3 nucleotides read TGCAGCGTTGCCGTACAGGTCAATCAGCCCCAGCATTTT.

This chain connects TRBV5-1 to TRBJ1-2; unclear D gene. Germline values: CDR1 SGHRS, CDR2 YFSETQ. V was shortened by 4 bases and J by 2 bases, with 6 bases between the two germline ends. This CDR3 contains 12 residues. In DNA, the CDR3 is TGCGCCAGCAGCCCGGGAAACTATGGCTACACCTTC. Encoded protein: CASSPGNYGYTF. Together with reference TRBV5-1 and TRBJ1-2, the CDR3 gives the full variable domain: KAGVTQTPRYLIKTRGQQVTLSCSPISGHRSVSWYQQTPGQGLQFLFEYFSETQRNKGNFPGRFSGRQFSNSRSEMNVSTLELGDSALYLCASSPGNYGYTFGSGTRLTVV.

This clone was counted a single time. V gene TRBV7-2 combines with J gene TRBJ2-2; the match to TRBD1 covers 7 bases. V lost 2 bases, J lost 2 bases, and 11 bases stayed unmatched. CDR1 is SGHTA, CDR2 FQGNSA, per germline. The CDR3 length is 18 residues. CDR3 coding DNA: TGTGCCAGCAGCTTACCATCATACAGGGGCAAAAACACCGGGGAGCTGTTTTTT. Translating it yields CASSLPSYRGKNTGELFF. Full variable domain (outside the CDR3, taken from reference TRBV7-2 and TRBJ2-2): GAGVSQSPSNKVTEKGKDVELRCDPISGHTALYWYRQSLGQGLEFLIYFQGNSAPDKSGLPSDRFSAERTGGSVSTLTIQRTQQEDSAVYLCASSLPSYRGKNTGELFFGEGSRLTVL.

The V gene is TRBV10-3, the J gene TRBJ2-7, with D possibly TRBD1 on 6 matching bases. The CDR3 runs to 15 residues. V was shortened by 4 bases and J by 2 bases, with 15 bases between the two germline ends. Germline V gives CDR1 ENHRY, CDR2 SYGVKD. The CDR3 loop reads CAISVSIGGPYEQYF. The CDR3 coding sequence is TGTGCCATCAGTGTATCTATAGGGGGTCCCTACGAGCAGTACTTC.

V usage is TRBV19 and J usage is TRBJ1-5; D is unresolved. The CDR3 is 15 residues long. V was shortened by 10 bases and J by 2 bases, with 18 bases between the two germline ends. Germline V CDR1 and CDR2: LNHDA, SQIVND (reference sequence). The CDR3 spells CATSTGMGGNQPQHF. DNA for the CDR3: TGTGCCACCTCCACGGGCATGGGCGGCAATCAGCCCCAGCATTTT.

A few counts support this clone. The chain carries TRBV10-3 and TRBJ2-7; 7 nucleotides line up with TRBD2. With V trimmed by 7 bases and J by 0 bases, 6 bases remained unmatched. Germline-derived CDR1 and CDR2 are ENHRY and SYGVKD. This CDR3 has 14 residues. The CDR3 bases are TGTGCCATCATGTCGGGGAGGGGCTCCTACGAGCAGTACTTC. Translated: CAIMSGRGSYEQYF.

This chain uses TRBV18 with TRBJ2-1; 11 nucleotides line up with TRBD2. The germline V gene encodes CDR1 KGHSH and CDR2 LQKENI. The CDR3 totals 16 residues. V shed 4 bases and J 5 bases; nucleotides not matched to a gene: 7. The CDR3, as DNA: TGTGCCAGCTCACTTCGACTAGCGGGATTTGACAATGAGCAGTTCTTC. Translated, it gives CASSLRLAGFDNEQFF.

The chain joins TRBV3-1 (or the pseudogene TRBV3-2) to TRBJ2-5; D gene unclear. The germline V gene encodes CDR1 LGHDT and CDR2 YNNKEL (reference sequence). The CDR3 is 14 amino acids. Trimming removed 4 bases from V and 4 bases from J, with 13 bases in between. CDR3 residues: CASSPSSPLETQYF. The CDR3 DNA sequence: TGTGCCAGCAGCCCGTCGTCCCCTTTAGAGACCCAGTACTTC.

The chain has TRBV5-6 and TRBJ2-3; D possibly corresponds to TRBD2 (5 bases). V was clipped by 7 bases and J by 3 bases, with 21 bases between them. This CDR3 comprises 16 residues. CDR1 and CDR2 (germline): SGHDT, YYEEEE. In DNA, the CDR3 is TGTGCCAGCCGGGGATACTTTAGCTTTGGGACAGATACGCAGTATTTT. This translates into CASRGYFSFGTDTQYF.